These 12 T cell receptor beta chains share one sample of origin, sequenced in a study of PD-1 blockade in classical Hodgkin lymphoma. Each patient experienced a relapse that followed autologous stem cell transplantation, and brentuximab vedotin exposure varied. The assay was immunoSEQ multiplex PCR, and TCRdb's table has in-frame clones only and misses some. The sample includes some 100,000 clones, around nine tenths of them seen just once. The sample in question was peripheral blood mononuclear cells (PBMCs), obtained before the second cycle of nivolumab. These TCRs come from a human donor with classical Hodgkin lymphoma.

The CDR3 loop is CASSLILNTEAFF. CDR3 DNA sequence: TGTGCCAGCAGCCTGATACTCAACACTGAAGCTTTCTTT. V and J are TRBV14 and TRBJ1-1; D not resolved. Per germline, CDR1 SGHDN and CDR2 FVKESK. V lost 4 bases and J 2 bases, leaving 8 bases between the germline ends. The CDR3 is 13 amino acids.

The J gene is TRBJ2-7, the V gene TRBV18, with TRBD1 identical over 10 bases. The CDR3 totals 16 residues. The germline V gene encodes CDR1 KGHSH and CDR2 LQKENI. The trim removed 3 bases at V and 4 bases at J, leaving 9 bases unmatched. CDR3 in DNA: TGTGCCAGCTCACCGGCGACAGGGGGCTTTGGTTACGAGCAGTACTTC. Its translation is CASSPATGGFGYEQYF.

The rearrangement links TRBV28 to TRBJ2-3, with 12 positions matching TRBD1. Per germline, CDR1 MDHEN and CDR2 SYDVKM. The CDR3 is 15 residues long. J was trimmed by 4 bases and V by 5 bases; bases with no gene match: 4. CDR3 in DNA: TGTGCCAGCAGTGGGACAGGGGGCACCTCAGATACGCAGTATTTT. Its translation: CASSGTGGTSDTQYF.

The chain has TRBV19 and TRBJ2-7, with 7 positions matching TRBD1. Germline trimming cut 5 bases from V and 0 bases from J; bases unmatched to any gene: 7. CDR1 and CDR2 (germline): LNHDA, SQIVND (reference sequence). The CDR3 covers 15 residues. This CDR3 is CASSWDRESSYEQYF. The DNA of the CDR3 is TGTGCCAGTAGTTGGGACAGAGAGTCCTCCTACGAGCAGTACTTC.

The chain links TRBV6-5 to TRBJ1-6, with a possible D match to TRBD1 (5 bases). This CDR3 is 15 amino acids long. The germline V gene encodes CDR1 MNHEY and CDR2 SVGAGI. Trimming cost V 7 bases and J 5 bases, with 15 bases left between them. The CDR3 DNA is TGTGCCAGCACCCCGGGGGGAGGGCATAATTCACCCCTCCACTTT. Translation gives CASTPGGGHNSPLHF.

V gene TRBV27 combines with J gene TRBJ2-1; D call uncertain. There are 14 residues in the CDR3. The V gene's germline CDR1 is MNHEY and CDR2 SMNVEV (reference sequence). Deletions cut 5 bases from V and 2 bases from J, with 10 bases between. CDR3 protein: CASSPLGTYNEQFF. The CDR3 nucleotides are TGTGCCAGCAGTCCCCTAGGAACCTACAATGAGCAGTTCTTC.

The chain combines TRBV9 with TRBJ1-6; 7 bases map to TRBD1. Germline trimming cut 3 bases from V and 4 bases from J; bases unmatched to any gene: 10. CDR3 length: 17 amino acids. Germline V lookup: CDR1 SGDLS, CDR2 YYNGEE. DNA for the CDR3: TGTGCCAGCAGCGCCCCAAGACAGGGCCGGTATAATTCACCCCTCCACTTT. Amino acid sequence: CASSAPRQGRYNSPLHF.

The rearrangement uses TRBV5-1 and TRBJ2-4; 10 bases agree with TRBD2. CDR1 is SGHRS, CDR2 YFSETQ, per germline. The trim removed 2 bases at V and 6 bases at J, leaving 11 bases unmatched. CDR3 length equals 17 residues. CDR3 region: CASSLGLAGGVVNIQYF. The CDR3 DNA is TGCGCCAGCAGCTTAGGATTAGCGGGGGGCGTGGTAAACATTCAGTACTTC.

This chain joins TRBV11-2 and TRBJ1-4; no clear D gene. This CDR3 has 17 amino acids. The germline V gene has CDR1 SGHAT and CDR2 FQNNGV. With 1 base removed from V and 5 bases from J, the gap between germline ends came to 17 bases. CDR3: CASSLVSVRHQNEKLFF. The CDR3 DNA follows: TGTGCCAGCAGCTTAGTATCTGTCCGGCACCAGAATGAAAAACTGTTTTTT.

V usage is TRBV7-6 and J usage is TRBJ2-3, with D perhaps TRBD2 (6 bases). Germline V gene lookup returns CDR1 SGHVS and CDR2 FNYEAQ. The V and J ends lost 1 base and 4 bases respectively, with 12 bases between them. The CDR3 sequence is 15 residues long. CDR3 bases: TGTGCCAGCAGCTTAGGGACTAACAGCCCAGATACGCAGTATTTT. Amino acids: CASSLGTNSPDTQYF.

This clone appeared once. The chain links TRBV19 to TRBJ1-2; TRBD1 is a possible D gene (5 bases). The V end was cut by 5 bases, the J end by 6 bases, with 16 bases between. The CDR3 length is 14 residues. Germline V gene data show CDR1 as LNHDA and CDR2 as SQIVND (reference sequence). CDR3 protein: CASSAPGRFNGYTF. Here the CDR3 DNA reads TGTGCCAGTAGTGCCCCGGGGCGGTTTAATGGCTACACCTTC.

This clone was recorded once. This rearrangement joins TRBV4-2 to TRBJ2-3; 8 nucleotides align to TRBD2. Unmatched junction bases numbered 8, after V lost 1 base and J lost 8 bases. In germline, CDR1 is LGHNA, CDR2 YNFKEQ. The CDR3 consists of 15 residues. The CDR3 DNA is TGTGCCAGCAGCCAAGGCCTTAGCGGGGTTGGTACGCAGTATTTT. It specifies CASSQGLSGVGTQYF.